The present T cell receptor beta chain was sequenced within a study of blood T cell repertoires in COVID-19. As for the study in general: PBMCs, B-cell-depleted T cells, or T cells were the source of the cDNA or gDNA that made up the material.

CDR1 and CDR2 (germline): SEHNR, FQNEAQ (reference sequence). V lost 5 bases and J 3 bases, leaving 13 bases between the germline ends. The CDR3 extends over 15 amino acids. In the study's own analysis: From reference gene primer amplification, estimates of nucleated cell counts were derived. The assay was immunoSEQ multiplex PCR, and TCRdb's table has in-frame clones only and misses some. V and J calls and clone size come straight from that table; D and trimming were deduced from the DNA. The table lists about 200,000 clones, more than 85% of them singletons. The sample taken for sequencing was peripheral blood. The source of this sequence is a man between 60 and 75 years old with COVID-19, enrolled during active disease. J is TRBJ1-4 and V is TRBV7-9; D unclear. The CDR3: CASSPLAGSNEKLFF. DNA of the CDR3: TGTGCCAGCAGCCCCCTCGCGGGTTCTAATGAAAAACTGTTTTTT.